These 20 T cell receptor beta chains share one sample of origin, sequenced in a study of blood T cell repertoires in COVID-19. Here immunoSEQ multiplex PCR was the method, and the copy in TCRdb shows in-frame clones only, minus some. The repertoire holds approximately 250,000 clones, with under 95% as singletons. The specimen was PBMCs or T cells enriched from blood (not recorded which). All receptors come from a man between 40 and 49 years old who had been exposed to COVID-19.

The CDR3: CATSRGGIYGYTF. In nucleotides, the CDR3 is TGTGCCACCAGCAGAGGAGGGATCTATGGCTACACCTTC. This chain connects TRBV15 to TRBJ1-2, with no clear D. CDR1 and CDR2 (germline): LNHNV, YYDKDF (reference sequence). This CDR3 comprises 13 residues. The germline V and J ends were trimmed by 1 base and 4 bases, with 7 bases remaining between them.

This chain connects TRBV5-1 to TRBJ2-7; a weak D match, TRBD2 (5 bases). CDR1 is SGHRS, CDR2 YFSETQ, per germline. This CDR3 spans 12 amino acids. Trimming took off 5 bases at V and 6 bases at J, with 12 bases between the two ends. Written as DNA, the CDR3 is TGCGCCAGCAGTCCTGAGAGGGCCGAGCAGTACTTC. Its protein product is CASSPERAEQYF.

This clone was counted only a few times. This chain connects TRBV5-6 to TRBJ2-7; D is unclear. In germline, CDR1 is SGHDT, CDR2 YYEEEE. V gave up 9 bases and J gave up 0 bases, with 16 bases separating them. This CDR3 region has 14 residues. The CDR3 is CATTVPRSSYEQYF. The CDR3 bases are TGTGCCACCACGGTCCCGAGGAGCTCCTACGAGCAGTACTTC.

This chain connects TRBV19 to TRBJ2-2; D might be TRBD1 (6 bases). Trimming removed 3 bases at V and 8 bases at J, with 7 bases between. CDR3 length: 12 residues. CDR1 is LNHDA, CDR2 SQIVND, per germline (reference sequence). Written as DNA, the CDR3 is TGTGCCAGTAGTATTACAGGGGGGGAGCTGTTTTTT. Protein: CASSITGGELFF.

This clone appeared a few times. This sequence joins TRBV11-3 and TRBJ2-2, with 14 bases aligning to TRBD2. CDR1 SGHNT and CDR2 YENEEA come from the germline V gene. The CDR3 loop spans 17 amino acids. Germline trimming cut 4 bases from V and 5 bases from J; bases unmatched to any gene: 6. CDR3 amino acids: CASSSGLAGGGTGELFF. CDR3 DNA: TGTGCCAGCAGCTCCGGACTAGCGGGAGGAGGAACCGGGGAGCTGTTTTTT. Full variable domain (remainder filled in from reference TRBV11-3 and TRBJ2-2): EAGVVQSPRYKIIEKKQPVAFWCNPISGHNTLYWYLQNLGQGPELLIRYENEEAVDDSQLPKDRFSAERLKGVDSTLKIQPAELGDSAVYLCASSSGLAGGGTGELFFGEGSRLTVL.

V usage is TRBV6-5 and J usage is TRBJ2-2; D is unclear. The V and J ends lost 4 bases and 3 bases respectively, with 15 bases between them. The CDR3 totals 16 residues. Germline V gives CDR1 MNHEY, CDR2 SVGAGI. Written as DNA, the CDR3 is TGTGCCAGCAGTTTAACGGGTATCCGCTACACCGGGGAGCTGTTTTTT. This codes for CASSLTGIRYTGELFF.

J is TRBJ2-1 and V is TRBV11-2; the D is unclear. The CDR3 covers 10 residues. Germline CDR1 and CDR2: SGHAT and FQNNGV. V dropped 6 bases and J dropped 8 bases, with 5 bases sitting between them. The CDR3 reads CASRGDEQFF. CDR3 in DNA: TGTGCCAGCAGAGGAGATGAGCAGTTCTTC.

This clone was counted a single time. This chain's CDR3 is CASGLRRPGANVLTF. The CDR3 DNA reads as TGTGCCAGCGGACTACGGAGACCTGGGGCCAACGTCCTGACTTTC. The chain uses TRBV11-1 and TRBJ2-6, with a tentative D call TRBD2 (6 bases). Trimming took 8 bases from V and 2 from J, leaving 13 bases between them. The CDR3 runs to 15 residues. CDR1 is SGHAT and CDR2 is FQDESV in the germline V gene (reference sequence).

The rearrangement joins TRBV4-3 to TRBJ2-2, with 8 bases that match TRBD2. Germline V gene data show CDR1 as LGHNA and CDR2 as YSLEER. This CDR3 contains 17 residues. Losses at the gene ends were 0 bases for V and 7 bases for J; bases not matched to a gene: 10. CDR3 in DNA: TGCGCCAGCAGCCAAGATCTGCCGGGAGGGCCATACGGGGAGCTGTTTTTT. It is translated as CASSQDLPGGPYGELFF.

The chain links TRBV3-1 (or the pseudogene TRBV3-2) to TRBJ2-1; possible D gene TRBD2, 6 bases. Germline-derived CDR1 and CDR2 are LGHDT and YNNKEL (reference sequence). CDR3 size: 16 residues. Trimming shortened V by 3 bases and J by 2 bases, and 14 bases separated the two germline ends. CDR3 protein: CASSQLGGPPYNEQFF. The CDR3 coding sequence is TGTGCCAGCAGCCAGCTCGGGGGTCCCCCCTACAATGAGCAGTTCTTC.

V is TRBV5-1 and J is TRBJ2-1; TRBD1 matches at 9 bases. Losses at the gene ends were 7 bases for V and 8 bases for J; bases not matched to a gene: 7. The germline CDR1 and CDR2 sequences are SGHRS and YFSETQ. CDR3 length: 13 amino acids. The CDR3 coding sequence is TGCGCCAGCCGAAATACAGGGGGCGATGAGCAGTTCTTC. Its translation: CASRNTGGDEQFF.

V gene TRBV28 combines with J gene TRBJ1-2; 9 bases match TRBD1. Trimming took 5 bases from V and 1 from J; bases not matched to a gene: 5. This CDR3 contains 15 residues. Germline assignment: CDR1 MDHEN and CDR2 SYDVKM. CDR3: CASSGQDRGNYGYTF. The DNA for the CDR3 is TGTGCCAGCAGTGGTCAGGACAGGGGTAACTATGGCTACACCTTC.

V gene TRBV7-6 combines with J gene TRBJ2-3, with 13 bases fitting TRBD2. Germline loops: CDR1 SGHVS, CDR2 FNYEAQ. Losses at the gene ends were 4 bases for V and 1 base for J; bases not matched to a gene: 2. The CDR3 covers 16 residues. The CDR3, as DNA: TGTGCCAGCAGCTCGGGACTAGCGGGACGCACAGATACGCAGTATTTT. Its protein product is CASSSGLAGRTDTQYF.

This clone was observed a few times. V usage is TRBV5-1 and J usage is TRBJ2-7; 11 positions agree with TRBD2. The CDR3 has 14 residues. V shed 5 bases and J 3 bases; nucleotides not matched to a gene: 4. Germline V CDR1 and CDR2: SGHRS, YFSETQ. The DNA for the CDR3 is TGCGCCAGCAGGCTGACTAGCGGGGACTACGAGCAGTACTTC. It is translated as CASRLTSGDYEQYF.

V gene TRBV9 combines with J gene TRBJ2-1, with D perhaps matching TRBD1 (5 bases). The CDR3 consists of 15 residues. The V gene's germline CDR1 is SGDLS and CDR2 YYNGEE. With 5 bases removed from V and 8 bases from J, the gap between germline ends came to 20 bases. The chain's CDR3 is CASSLGPPLSYEQFF. CDR3 coding DNA: TGTGCCAGCAGTCTGGGGCCGCCCCTATCGTATGAGCAGTTCTTC.

The chain has TRBV18 and TRBJ2-7, with 9 bases aligning to TRBD2. This CDR3 has 15 residues. The J segment lost 7 bases and the V segment lost 3 bases, leaving 10 bases of the junction unmatched. In germline, CDR1 is KGHSH, CDR2 LQKENI. The CDR3 DNA follows: TGTGCCAGCTCACCGTCCGGGACTAGCTCCAAGGAGCAGTACTTC. Translation: CASSPSGTSSKEQYF.

The chain is built from TRBV9 and TRBJ2-3; 8 bases agree with TRBD1. Germline V gene lookup returns CDR1 SGDLS and CDR2 YYNGEE. J lost 5 bases, V lost 0 bases, and 2 bases had no gene match. This CDR3 region has 14 residues. CDR3 coding DNA: TGTGCCAGCAGCGTAGAGACAGGGGTAGATACGCAGTATTTT. Its protein product is CASSVETGVDTQYF.

To note about this clone: The same CDR3 also results from other DNA sequences found in this sample. V gene TRBV7-2 combines with J gene TRBJ2-3, with 12 bases matching TRBD2. Trimming at V came to 5 bases and at J to 6 bases, leaving 9 bases not matched to a gene. The CDR3 loop spans 16 amino acids. The germline V gene has CDR1 SGHTA and CDR2 FQGNSA. The CDR3 loop reads CASSLGGLAGTDTQYF. In nucleotides, the CDR3 is TGTGCCAGCAGCCTGGGCGGACTAGCGGGAACGGATACGCAGTATTTT.

The chain uses TRBV5-1 and TRBJ1-4, with 8 bases matching TRBD1. Germline assignment: CDR1 SGHRS and CDR2 YFSETQ. The CDR3 loop spans 17 amino acids. Trimming removed 5 bases from V and 3 bases from J; junction bases left unmatched: 12. In DNA, the CDR3 is TGCGCCAGCAGTATTGGCAGGGGGCATATTGCTAATGAAAAACTGTTTTTT. Translating gives CASSIGRGHIANEKLFF.

This chain joins TRBV19 and TRBJ1-1; perhaps TRBD1 as D (5 bases). Trimming shortened V by 0 bases and J by 5 bases, and 7 bases separated the two germline ends. The CDR3 is made up of 13 amino acids. Germline CDR1 is LNHDA and CDR2 is SQIVND (reference sequence). CDR3 nucleotide sequence: TGTGCCAGTAGTATAGAACGGGGGACTGAAGCTTTCTTT. Amino acid sequence: CASSIERGTEAFF.